These 21 T cell receptor beta chains share one sample of origin, sequenced in a study of identical twins. TCRdb itself ran the 5' RACE reads through MiXCR, one entry per CDR3 protein. Among roughly 480,000 distinct CDR3 sequences, 20% to 25% were seen once, and the ten largest hold about 3%. This sample was shared with a second study, whose subject was T cells expressing NK-cell markers.

Sequencing was performed on CD4+ T cells sorted from blood. Every receptor here comes from a woman aged 18-29 years in good health.

In this sample, this clonotype turned up a few times. The V and J genes are TRBV20-1 and TRBJ2-5; TRBD2 is a possible D gene (5 bases). The germline gives CDR1 DFQATT, CDR2 SNEGSKA (reference sequence). This CDR3 is built from 12 residues. The V end was cut by 3 bases, the J end by 5 bases, with 10 bases between. CDR3 amino acids: CSARLAGETQYF. In DNA, the CDR3 is TGCAGTGCTAGGCTAGCCGGTGAGACCCAGTACTTC.

This clonotype was picked up many times. The chain has TRBV7-2 and TRBJ1-1; a possible D gene is TRBD1 (5 bases). There are 18 residues in the CDR3. Germline V gene sequence: CDR1 SGHTA, CDR2 FQGNSA. Trimming cost V 1 base and J 1 base, with 19 bases left between them. CDR3 coding DNA: TGTGCCAGCAGCTTAGGGTGGTGGCAGGTTGGGGGGAACACTGAAGCTTTCTTT. This encodes CASSLGWWQVGGNTEAFF.

This clonotype was counted ten times or more. The rearrangement links TRBV2 to TRBJ2-7, with 9 bases identical to TRBD2. The germline V gene encodes CDR1 SNHLY and CDR2 FYNNEI. The CDR3 has 14 amino acids. Trimming removed 8 bases from V and 2 bases from J; junction bases left unmatched: 7. As DNA, the CDR3 is TGTGCCAGCCGCGACTTAGCGGGGGCCTACGAGCAGTACTTC. Protein: CASRDLAGAYEQYF.

In this sample, this clonotype turned up a few times. This sequence joins TRBV7-2 and TRBJ2-5; tentatively, D is TRBD1 (5 bases). V lost 2 bases to trimming and J lost 0 bases, with 7 bases between them. Germline CDR1 reads SGHTA; CDR2 reads FQGNSA. The CDR3 has 14 amino acids. The CDR3 bases are TGTGCCAGCAGCTTACAGGGTAACCAAGAGACCCAGTACTTC. Encoded protein: CASSLQGNQETQYF.

This clonotype was observed many times. The chain combines TRBV5-1 with TRBJ1-4, with D perhaps TRBD1 (5 bases). V lost 0 bases and J lost 6, with 9 bases in between. Per germline, CDR1 SGHRS and CDR2 YFSETQ. The CDR3 consists of 14 residues. In nucleotides, the CDR3 is TGCGCCAGCAGCTTGGGGGGCAGTGATGAAAAACTGTTTTTT. Translating it yields CASSLGGSDEKLFF. Full variable domain (remainder filled in from reference TRBV5-1 and TRBJ1-4): KAGVTQTPRYLIKTRGQQVTLSCSPISGHRSVSWYQQTPGQGLQFLFEYFSETQRNKGNFPGRFSGRQFSNSRSEMNVSTLELGDSALYLCASSLGGSDEKLFFGSGTQLSVL.

V gene TRBV3-1 combines with J gene TRBJ2-2, with 14 bases lining up with TRBD2. This CDR3 is 20 amino acids long. V dropped 4 bases and J dropped 0; count of bases not matched to a gene: 10. The germline gives CDR1 LGHDT, CDR2 YNNKEL (reference sequence). CDR3 loop: CASSLGLAGGLTPNTGELFF. CDR3 sequence (DNA): TGTGCCAGCAGCCTCGGACTAGCGGGGGGCTTGACCCCGAACACCGGGGAGCTGTTTTTT.

The rearrangement links TRBV24-1 to TRBJ2-1, with TRBD2 identical over 8 bases. There are 16 residues in the CDR3. J gave up 8 bases and V 3 bases, and 11 bases lay outside the gene matches. Germline V gene sequence: CDR1 KGHDR, CDR2 SFDVKD. The CDR3 DNA reads as TGTGCCACCAGTGATCAGGGGAGGAGCGGGAGACATGAGCAGTTCTTC. Amino acid sequence: CATSDQGRSGRHEQFF.

This clonotype was counted a few times. V is TRBV25-1 and J is TRBJ1-1; no definite D call. There are 13 residues in the CDR3. V was shortened by 2 bases and J by 5 bases, with 9 bases between the two germline ends. Germline CDR1 and CDR2: MGHDK and SYGVNS. CDR3 DNA: TGTGCCAGCAGTGAACCGGGCAGAACTGAAGCTTTCTTT. This gives the protein CASSEPGRTEAFF.

This clonotype turned up a few times. The rearrangement links TRBV4-3 to TRBJ2-1; the match to TRBD2 covers 9 bases. The CDR3 runs to 15 residues. V lost 0 bases and J lost 7; bases outside the gene matches: 4. The germline gives CDR1 LGHNA, CDR2 YSLEER. CDR3 residues: CASSQEGLAPNEQFF. In nucleotides, the CDR3 is TGCGCCAGCAGCCAAGAGGGACTAGCCCCGAATGAGCAGTTCTTC.

The V gene is TRBV27, the J gene TRBJ2-5; TRBD1 matches 8 bases. V shed 2 bases, J shed 4 bases, and the junction held 12 bases outside the gene matches. This CDR3 has 17 residues. Germline values: CDR1 MNHEY, CDR2 SMNVEV (reference sequence). The CDR3 DNA reads TGTGCCAGCAGTTTACGACGTCGGACAGGGTCCGGAGAGACCCAGTACTTC. This codes for CASSLRRRTGSGETQYF.

CDR3 residues: CASSYSRAGDYNEQFF. In DNA form, the CDR3 reads TGTGCCAGCAGTTACTCGCGGGCAGGGGACTACAATGAGCAGTTCTTC. The chain combines TRBV6-5 with TRBJ2-1; D possibly corresponds to TRBD1 (6 bases). Trimming pared 0 bases from V and 3 bases from J, leaving 12 bases between. Germline CDR1 reads MNHEY; CDR2 reads SVGAGI. This CDR3 comprises 16 residues.

This clonotype has only a few counts. This chain uses TRBV5-1 with TRBJ2-1, with D perhaps matching TRBD2 (5 bases). The CDR3 sequence is 13 residues long. Trimming left V 5 bases short and J 6 bases short, with 12 bases between. Germline V CDR1 and CDR2: SGHRS, YFSETQ. The CDR3 nucleotides are TGCGCCAGCAGTGTGGGAGTCTCCAATGAGCAGTTCTTC. It specifies CASSVGVSNEQFF.

The rearrangement joins TRBV7-2 to TRBJ2-1, with D tentatively TRBD2 (7 bases). The CDR3 extends over 16 amino acids. Trimming shortened V by 1 base and J by 6 bases, and 16 bases separated the two germline ends. CDR1 is SGHTA, CDR2 FQGNSA, per germline. Here the CDR3 DNA reads TGTGCCAGCAGCTTAGAGGGGGGGCCGGGATTCAATGAGCAGTTCTTC. Its translation: CASSLEGGPGFNEQFF.

This rearrangement joins TRBV12-3 or TRBV12-4 to TRBJ1-2, with D unclear. The V and J ends lost 4 bases and 8 bases respectively, with 14 bases between them. This CDR3 region has 13 residues. The CDR3: CASSYQRTLGYTF. The CDR3 DNA reads as TGTGCCAGCAGTTATCAGAGAACCTTGGGCTACACCTTC.

This clonotype was seen once. The chain is built from TRBV6-1 and TRBJ2-3; possibly TRBD1 for D (7 bases). CDR3 length equals 15 residues. The germline V and J ends were trimmed by 6 bases and 4 bases, with 17 bases remaining between them. Per germline, CDR1 MNHNS and CDR2 SASEGT. The CDR3 loop reads CASRRQGGDSDTQYF. The CDR3 nucleotides are TGTGCCAGCAGGCGTCAGGGGGGAGATTCAGATACGCAGTATTTT.

This clonotype was detected only a few times. The chain uses TRBV7-8 and TRBJ2-5, with a tentative D call TRBD2 (5 bases). The CDR3 has 13 amino acids. With 4 bases removed from V and 5 bases from J, the gap between germline ends came to 11 bases. Germline V CDR1 and CDR2: SGHVS, FQNEAQ. CDR3 nucleotides: TGTGCCAGCAGCTGGACTGGTCCCGAGACCCAGTACTTC. It yields the protein CASSWTGPETQYF.

This chain links TRBV20-1 with TRBJ2-1, with D possibly matching TRBD2 (6 bases). V was clipped by 6 bases and J by 0 bases, with 15 bases between them. Germline V gives CDR1 DFQATT, CDR2 SNEGSKA (reference sequence). The CDR3 length is 15 residues. CDR3 in DNA: TGCAGTGCGAGACTAGGCCCTAGCTCCTACAATGAGCAGTTCTTC. Protein product: CSARLGPSSYNEQFF.

This chain connects TRBV6-1 to TRBJ2-7; possible D gene TRBD1, 6 bases. Between the trimmed V and J ends, which lost 6 bases and 6 bases, there was a span of 21 bases. The germline V gene encodes CDR1 MNHNS and CDR2 SASEGT. This CDR3 region has 15 residues. In DNA form, the CDR3 reads TGTGCCAGCAGCCGCACATTAACAGGGTTTGGCGAGCAGTACTTC. This sequence encodes CASSRTLTGFGEQYF.

V is TRBV7-9 and J is TRBJ1-1; no clear D. CDR3 length equals 11 residues. The germline V gene has CDR1 SEHNR and CDR2 FQNEAQ (reference sequence). V lost 5 bases and J lost 8, with 9 bases in between. The CDR3 DNA reads as TGTGCCAGCAGCCCCCAGTCCGAAGCTTTCTTT. This encodes CASSPQSEAFF. Filled out from reference TRBV7-9 and TRBJ1-1, the complete variable domain reads DTGVSQNPRHKITKRGQNVTFRCDPISEHNRLYWYRQTLGQGPEFLTYFQNEAQLEKSRLLSDRFSAERPKGSFSTLEIQRTEQGDSAMYLCASSPQSEAFFGQGTRLTVV.

The rearrangement links TRBV20-1 to TRBJ2-4; no clear D. Germline V lookup: CDR1 DFQATT, CDR2 SNEGSKA (reference sequence). V lost 6 bases, J lost 1 base, and 16 bases lay in between. The CDR3 has 15 residues. CDR3 coding DNA: TGCAGTGCCCTTGAACCAACCTCGGCCAAAAACATTCAGTACTTC. Amino acid sequence: CSALEPTSAKNIQYF.

This clonotype has more than one count but fewer than ten. The V gene is TRBV7-9, the J gene TRBJ2-7; the match to TRBD1 covers 8 bases. V lost 0 bases and J lost 4; bases outside the gene matches: 5. The germline CDR1 and CDR2 sequences are SEHNR and FQNEAQ (reference sequence). The CDR3 has 15 residues. CDR3 sequence reads: CASSLAPGQEYEQYF. CDR3 sequence (DNA): TGTGCCAGCAGCTTAGCACCGGGACAGGAGTACGAGCAGTACTTC.